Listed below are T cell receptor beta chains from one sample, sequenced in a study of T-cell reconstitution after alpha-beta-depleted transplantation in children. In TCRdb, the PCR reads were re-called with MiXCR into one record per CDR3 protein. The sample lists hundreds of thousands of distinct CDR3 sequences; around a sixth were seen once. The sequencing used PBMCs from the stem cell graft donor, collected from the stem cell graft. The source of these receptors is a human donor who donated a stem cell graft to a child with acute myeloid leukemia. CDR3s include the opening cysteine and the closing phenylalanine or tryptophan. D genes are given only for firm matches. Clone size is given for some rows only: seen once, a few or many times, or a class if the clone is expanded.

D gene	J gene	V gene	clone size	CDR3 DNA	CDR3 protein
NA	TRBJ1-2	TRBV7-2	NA	TGTGCCAGCAGCCCTAGTGCCGGGACCTATGGCTACACCTTC	CASSPSAGTYGYTF
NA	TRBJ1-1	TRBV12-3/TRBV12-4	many	TGTGCCAGCAGTTTACGCGGGGGAGACACTGAAGCTTTCTTT	CASSLRGGDTEAFF
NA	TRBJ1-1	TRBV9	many	TGTGCCAGCAGCGTAGGAGGGGGGATGAACACTGAAGCTTTCTTT	CASSVGGGMNTEAFF
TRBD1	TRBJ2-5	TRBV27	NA	TGTGCCAGCAGCCGGGACAGGGGTTTAGAGACCCAGTACTTC	CASSRDRGLETQYF
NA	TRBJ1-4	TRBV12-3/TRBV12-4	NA	TGTGCCAGCAGTTTAGCCCCAGGGAAACTGTTTTTT	CASSLAPGKLFF
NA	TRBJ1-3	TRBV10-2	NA	TGCGCCAGCAGTCCTACAAGCCGGGACTCTGGAAACACCATATATTTT	CASSPTSRDSGNTIYF
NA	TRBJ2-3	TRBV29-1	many	TGCAGCGTTGCCGTACGGGGGAGCCAGGAGCAGTATTTT	CSVAVRGSQEQYF
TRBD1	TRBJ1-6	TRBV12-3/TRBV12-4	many	TGTGCCAGTCGAGAGGACAGGGACAATTCACCCCTCCACTTT	CASREDRDNSPLHF
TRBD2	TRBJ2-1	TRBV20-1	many	TGCAGTGCTAGAGATTGGAGCGGGACTATCGGGGATGAGCAGTTCTTC	CSARDWSGTIGDEQFF
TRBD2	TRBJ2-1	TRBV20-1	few	TGCAGTGCTAGAGATGACGGGCGGGGGACCTACAATGAGCAGTTCTTC	CSARDDGRGTYNEQFF
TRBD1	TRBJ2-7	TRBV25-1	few	TGTGCCAGCAGTGCCCGTTCCCTGACCGGGACAGGGGGGGATAGGCAGTACTTC	CASSARSLTGTGGDRQYF
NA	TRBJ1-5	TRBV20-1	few	TGCAGTGCCCCGATTTTCGGGGTGTCATGGCCCCAGCATTTT	CSAPIFGVSWPQHF
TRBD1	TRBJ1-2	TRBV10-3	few	TGTGCCATCAGTGGAAATACAGGGGATGGCTACACCTTC	CAISGNTGDGYTF
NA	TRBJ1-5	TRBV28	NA	TGTGCCAGCAACAGAGGGACCGATCAGCCCCAGCATTTT	CASNRGTDQPQHF
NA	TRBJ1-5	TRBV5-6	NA	TGTGCCAGCAGCCTCCGGGACAACCTAAATCAGCCCCAGCATTTT	CASSLRDNLNQPQHF
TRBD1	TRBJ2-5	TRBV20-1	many	TGCAGTGCTCTAAACAGGGGTTTGCAAGAGACCCAGTACTTC	CSALNRGLQETQYF
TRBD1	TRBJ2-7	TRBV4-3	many	TGCGCCAGCAGCCAAGCAACAGGGGGCAAGGACGAGCAGTACTTC	CASSQATGGKDEQYF
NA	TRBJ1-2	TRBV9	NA	TGTGCCAGCAGGTCAGGATATGGCTACACCTTC	CASRSGYGYTF
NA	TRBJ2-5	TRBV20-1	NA	TGCAGTGCTAGAGTTGGGGTCGACCAAGAGACCCAGTACTTC	CSARVGVDQETQYF
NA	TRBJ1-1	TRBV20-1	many	TGCAGCGCACTGAGGGCGAGCGGAAACACTGAAGCTTTCTTT	CSALRASGNTEAFF
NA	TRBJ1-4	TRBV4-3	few	TGCGCCAGCAGCCCCAGACAGTCAACTAATGAAAAACTGTTTTTT	CASSPRQSTNEKLFF
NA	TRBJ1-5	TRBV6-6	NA	TGTGCCAGCAGTTACGAGGGGCATCAGCCCCAGCATTTT	CASSYEGHQPQHF
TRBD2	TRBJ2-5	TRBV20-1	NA	TGCAGTGCTAGACGGGGGGGGCCAGGAGAGACCCAGTACTTC	CSARRGGPGETQYF
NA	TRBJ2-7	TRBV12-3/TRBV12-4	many	TGTGCCAGCAGTCCCCCCTCCGGCGAGCAGTACTTC	CASSPPSGEQYF
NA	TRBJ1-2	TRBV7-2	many	TGTGCCAGCAGCTCCGTCTATGGCTACACCTTC	CASSSVYGYTF
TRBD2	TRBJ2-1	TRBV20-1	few	TGCAGTGCTAGGGGGGAACGGGGGGGGTTCTTC	CSARGERGGFF
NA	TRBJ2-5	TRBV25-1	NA	TGTGCCAGCAGTGAATTTTCGGGGTCCCAAGAGACCCAGTACTTC	CASSEFSGSQETQYF
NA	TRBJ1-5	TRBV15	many	TGTGCCACCAGCAGGGTAGAACAGCCCCAGCATTTT	CATSRVEQPQHF
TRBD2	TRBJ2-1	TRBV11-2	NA	TGTGCCAGCAGCTTAGAGATCCTAGCGGGGGGAGTTAGAGATGAGCAGTTCTTC	CASSLEILAGGVRDEQFF